In this sample, the clone carrying this TCR beta chain turned up a few times. Its antigen is not known. The data derive from a study of blood T cells in healthy people across ages. At the level of the study: Template switching captured about one barcoded beta molecule per two T cells.

Then a second PCR, running roughly 6 to 12 cycles, was carried out with a sample-barcoded 5' primer and a J-beta primer mix. Each CDR3 protein is one row after TCRdb ran MiXCR on the 5' RACE reads. The sample holds over 1,300,000 distinct CDR3 sequences, 45% to 70% seen once. Study observations and caveats: Older age coincided with a roughly linear decline in TCR beta diversity per million T cells.

The germline CDR1 and CDR2 sequences are MNHEY and SMNVEV (reference sequence). Trimming pared 3 bases from V and 5 bases from J, leaving 13 bases between. The CDR3 loop spans 14 amino acids. The study drew donors from healthy Caucasian individuals in Russia aged roughly 6 to 100. The chain combines TRBV27 with TRBJ1-2; a weak D match, TRBD1 (6 bases). This TCR derives from a man aged 18 to 30 in good health. The sample was blood. CDR3 sequence reads: CASSFAGTRYGYTF. The CDR3 DNA follows: TGTGCCAGCAGTTTCGCCGGGACACGTTATGGCTACACCTTC.